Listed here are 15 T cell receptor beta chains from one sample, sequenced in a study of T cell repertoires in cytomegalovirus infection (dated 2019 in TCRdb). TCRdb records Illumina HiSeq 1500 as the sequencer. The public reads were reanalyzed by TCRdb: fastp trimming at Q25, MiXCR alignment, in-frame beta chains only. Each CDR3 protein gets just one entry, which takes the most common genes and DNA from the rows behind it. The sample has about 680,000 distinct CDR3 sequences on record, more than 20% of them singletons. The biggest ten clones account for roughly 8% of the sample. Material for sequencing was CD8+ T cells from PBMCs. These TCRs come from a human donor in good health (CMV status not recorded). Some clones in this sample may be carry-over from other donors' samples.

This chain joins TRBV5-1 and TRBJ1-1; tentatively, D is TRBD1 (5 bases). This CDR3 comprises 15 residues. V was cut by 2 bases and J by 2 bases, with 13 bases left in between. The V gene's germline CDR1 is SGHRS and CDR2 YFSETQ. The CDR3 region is CASSFYSGGNTEAFF. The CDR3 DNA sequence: TGCGCCAGCAGCTTCTATTCCGGGGGTAACACTGAAGCTTTCTTT.

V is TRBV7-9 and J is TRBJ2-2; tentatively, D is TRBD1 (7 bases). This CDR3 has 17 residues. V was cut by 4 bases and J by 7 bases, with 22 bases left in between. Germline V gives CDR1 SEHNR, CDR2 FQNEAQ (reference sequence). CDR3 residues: CASSSRGADYSVGELFF. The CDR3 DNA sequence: TGTGCCAGCAGCTCCAGGGGGGCGGACTACTCCGTCGGGGAGCTGTTTTTT.

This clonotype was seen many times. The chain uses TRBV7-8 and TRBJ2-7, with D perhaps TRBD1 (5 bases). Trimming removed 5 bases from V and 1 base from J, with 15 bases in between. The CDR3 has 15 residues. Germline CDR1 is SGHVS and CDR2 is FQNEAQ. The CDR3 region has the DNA TGTGCCAGCAGCAAAGGCCGAGACAGATCCTACGAGCAGTACTTC. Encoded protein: CASSKGRDRSYEQYF.

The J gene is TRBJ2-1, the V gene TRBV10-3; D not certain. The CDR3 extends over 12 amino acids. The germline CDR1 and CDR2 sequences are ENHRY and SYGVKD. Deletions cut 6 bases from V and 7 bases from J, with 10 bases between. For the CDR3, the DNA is TGTGCCATCAGCGCTGACCCAAATGAGCAGTTCTTC. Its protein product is CAISADPNEQFF.

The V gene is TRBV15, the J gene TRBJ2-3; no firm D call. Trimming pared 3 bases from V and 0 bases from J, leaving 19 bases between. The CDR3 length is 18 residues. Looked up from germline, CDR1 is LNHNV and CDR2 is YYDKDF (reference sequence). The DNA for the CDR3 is TGTGCCACCAGCAGCGAAACACCCAGTCCTTCTAGCACAGATACGCAGTATTTT. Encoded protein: CATSSETPSPSSTDTQYF. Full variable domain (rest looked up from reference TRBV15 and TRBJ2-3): DAMVIQNPRYQVTQFGKPVTLSCSQTLNHNVMYWYQQKSSQAPKLLFHYYDKDFNNEADTPDNFQSRRPNTSFCFLDIRSPGLGDTAMYLCATSSETPSPSSTDTQYFGPGTRLTVL.

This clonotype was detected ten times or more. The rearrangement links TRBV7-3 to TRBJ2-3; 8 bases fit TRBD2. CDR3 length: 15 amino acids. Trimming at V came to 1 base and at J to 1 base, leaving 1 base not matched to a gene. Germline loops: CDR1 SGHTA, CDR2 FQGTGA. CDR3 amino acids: CASSLNGGGTDTQYF. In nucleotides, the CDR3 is TGTGCCAGCAGCTTAAACGGGGGGGGCACAGATACGCAGTATTTT.

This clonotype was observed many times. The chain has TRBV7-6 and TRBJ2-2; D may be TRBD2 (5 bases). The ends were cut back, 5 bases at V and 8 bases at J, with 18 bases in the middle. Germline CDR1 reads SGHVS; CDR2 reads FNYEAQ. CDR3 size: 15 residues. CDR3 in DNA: TGTGCCAGCAGCCAATCCCCCGGGATGAGGGGGGAGCTGTTTTTT. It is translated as CASSQSPGMRGELFF.

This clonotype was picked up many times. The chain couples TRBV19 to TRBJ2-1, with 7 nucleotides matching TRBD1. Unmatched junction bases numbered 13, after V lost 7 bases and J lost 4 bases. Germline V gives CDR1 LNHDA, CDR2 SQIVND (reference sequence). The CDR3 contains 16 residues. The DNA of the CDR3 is TGTGCCAGTACCTCCCGCCCAATGACAGGGTACAATGAGCAGTTCTTC. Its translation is CASTSRPMTGYNEQFF.

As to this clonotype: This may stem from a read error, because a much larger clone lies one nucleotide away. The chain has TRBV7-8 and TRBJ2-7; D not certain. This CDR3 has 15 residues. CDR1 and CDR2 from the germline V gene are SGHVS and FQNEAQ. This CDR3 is CASSLGVLNSYEQHV. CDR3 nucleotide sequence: TGTGCCAGCAGCTTAGGGGTCCTCAACTCCTACGAGCAGCACGTC.

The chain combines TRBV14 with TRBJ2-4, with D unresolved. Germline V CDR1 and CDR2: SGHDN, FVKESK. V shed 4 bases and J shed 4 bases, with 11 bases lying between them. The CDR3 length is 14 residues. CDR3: CASSPATDKNIQYF. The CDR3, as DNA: TGTGCCAGCAGCCCCGCTACAGATAAAAACATTCAGTACTTC.

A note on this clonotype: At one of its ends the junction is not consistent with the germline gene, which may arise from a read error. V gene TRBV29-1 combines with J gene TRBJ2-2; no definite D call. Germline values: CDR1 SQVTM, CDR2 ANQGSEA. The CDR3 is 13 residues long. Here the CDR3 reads CGVPLRANGELFF. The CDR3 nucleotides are TGCGGCGTCCCCCTTCGGGCTAACGGGGAGCTGTTTTTT.

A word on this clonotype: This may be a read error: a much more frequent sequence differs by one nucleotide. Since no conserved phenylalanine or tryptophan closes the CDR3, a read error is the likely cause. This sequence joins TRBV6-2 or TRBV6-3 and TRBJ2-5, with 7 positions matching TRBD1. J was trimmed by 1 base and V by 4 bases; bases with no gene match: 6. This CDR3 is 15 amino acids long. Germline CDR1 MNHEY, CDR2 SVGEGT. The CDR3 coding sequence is TGTGCCAGCAGTTTCCCCAGACAGGGCCAAGAGACCCAGTACCTC. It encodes CASSFPRQGQETQYL.

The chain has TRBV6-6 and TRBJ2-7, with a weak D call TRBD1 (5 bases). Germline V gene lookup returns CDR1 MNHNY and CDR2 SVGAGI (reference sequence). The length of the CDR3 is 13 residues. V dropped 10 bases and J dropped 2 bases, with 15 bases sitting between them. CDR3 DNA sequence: TGTGCCACCGCGGACACTTCCGCCTACGAGCAGTACTTC. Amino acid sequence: CATADTSAYEQYF.

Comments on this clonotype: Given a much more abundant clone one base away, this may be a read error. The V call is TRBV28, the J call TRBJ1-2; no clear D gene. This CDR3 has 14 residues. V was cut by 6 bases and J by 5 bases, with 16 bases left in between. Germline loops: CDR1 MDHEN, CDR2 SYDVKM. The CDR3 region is CASSFRSQAYGYTF. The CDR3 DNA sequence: TGTGCCAGCAGCTTTCGGTCCCAGGCATATGGCTACACCTTC.

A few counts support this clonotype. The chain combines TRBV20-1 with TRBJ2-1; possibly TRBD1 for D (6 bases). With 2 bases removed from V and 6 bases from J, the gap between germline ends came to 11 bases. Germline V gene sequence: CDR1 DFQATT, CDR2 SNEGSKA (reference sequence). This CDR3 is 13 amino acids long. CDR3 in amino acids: CSARRARGNEQFF. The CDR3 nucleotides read TGCAGTGCTAGAAGGGCCAGGGGCAATGAGCAGTTCTTC.